This T cell receptor (beta chain) was sequenced for a study of metastatic and nonmetastatic thyroid tumors. Study-wide context: Thyroid patients, malignant and benign, had repertoires compared across blood and tumor or nodule tissue. Study-wide results and limits: Within blood and tumor, benign nodules reportedly had significantly lower TCR beta diversity than malignant thyroid tumors did.

Not a single patient had been given any form of treatment at any point before undergoing thyroid surgery. To note about this clone: Its antigen is not known.

The CDR3 runs to 16 residues. V shed 5 bases and J shed 13 bases, with 24 bases lying between them. Per the germline V gene, CDR1 is LNHDA and CDR2 is SQIVND (reference sequence). Authors' processing steps: What underpinned the distant-metastasis classifier for papillary thyroid cancer was the set of CDR3 differences across clinicopathological groups. TCRdb re-analyzed the PCR reads using MiXCR. TCRdb, not the original authors, processed these V and J calls. The sample contains 39,000 or so clones, around half of which appear only once. This chain connects TRBV19 to TRBJ1-6, with D perhaps matching TRBD1 (5 bases). Sequences were obtained from tumor tissue. This receptor was obtained from a male donor with papillary thyroid cancer or a benign thyroid nodule (not recorded which). Some clones in this sample may be carry-over from other donors' samples. The chain's CDR3 is CASSSLPGPLNRPLHF. The CDR3 coding sequence is TGTGCCAGTAGTTCGCTACCGGGACCGCTAAACAGGCCCCTCCACTTT.